This TCR beta chain was obtained from a study of T cells in Graves' hyperthyroidism and ophthalmopathy. Overall study findings and caveats: Within blood appeared most thyroid clonotypes that had expanded above 0.001. Prediction of ophthalmopathy progression came a median 6.5 months pre-onset.

This clonotype appeared many times. Its antigen is undetermined. A read error may produce the germline difference seen at one junction end. Researchers amplified the TCR beta CDR3 regions from RNA transcripts. First-round RT-PCR with HTBI primers amplified the TCR CDR3 region. TCRdb reprocessed the multiplex PCR reads via MiXCR and lists one record per CDR3 protein. The sample carries 500,000 to 800,000 distinct CDR3 sequences, about 45% recorded once. Diagnostic assessment was based on clinical symptoms, serum thyroxine and TRAb, thyroid ultrasound and orbital computed tomography. Germline V CDR1 and CDR2: SQVTM, ANQGSEA. The CDR3 has 12 amino acids.

V and J are TRBV29-1 and TRBJ1-2; no clear D. This receptor was identified in an adult man with Graves' disease, either hyperthyroidism or ophthalmopathy (not recorded which). Material for sequencing was peripheral blood or thyroid tissue (not recorded which). In DNA form, the CDR3 reads TGCAGCGTTCAAGAGAGAAACTATGGCTACACCTTC. Translated, it gives CSVQERNYGYTF.